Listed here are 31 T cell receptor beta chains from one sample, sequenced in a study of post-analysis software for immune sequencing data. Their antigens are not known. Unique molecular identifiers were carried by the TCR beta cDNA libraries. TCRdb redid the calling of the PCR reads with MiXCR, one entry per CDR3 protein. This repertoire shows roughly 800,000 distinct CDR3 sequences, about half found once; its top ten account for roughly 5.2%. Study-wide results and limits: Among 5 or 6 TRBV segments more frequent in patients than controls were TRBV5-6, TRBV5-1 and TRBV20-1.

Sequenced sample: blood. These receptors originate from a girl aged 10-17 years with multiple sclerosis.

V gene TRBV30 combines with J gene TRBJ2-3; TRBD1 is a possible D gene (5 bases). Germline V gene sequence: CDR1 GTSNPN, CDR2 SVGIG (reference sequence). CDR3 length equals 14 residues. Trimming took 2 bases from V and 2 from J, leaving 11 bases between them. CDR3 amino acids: CAWSMDTVTDTQYF. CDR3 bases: TGTGCCTGGAGTATGGACACGGTCACAGATACGCAGTATTTT.

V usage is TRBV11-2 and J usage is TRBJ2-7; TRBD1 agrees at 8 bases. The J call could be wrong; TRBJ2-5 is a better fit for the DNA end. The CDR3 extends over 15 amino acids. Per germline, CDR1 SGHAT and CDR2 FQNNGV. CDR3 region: CASSQSAQGAETQYF. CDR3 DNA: TGTGCCAGCAGCCAGTCGGCGCAGGGGGCAGAGACCCAGTACTTC.

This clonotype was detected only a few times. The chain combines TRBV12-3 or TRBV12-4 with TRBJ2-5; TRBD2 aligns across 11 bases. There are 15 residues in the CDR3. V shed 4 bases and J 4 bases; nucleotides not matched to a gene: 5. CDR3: CASSSSGRRGETQYF. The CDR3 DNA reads TGTGCCAGCAGTTCTAGCGGGAGGAGGGGAGAGACCCAGTACTTC.

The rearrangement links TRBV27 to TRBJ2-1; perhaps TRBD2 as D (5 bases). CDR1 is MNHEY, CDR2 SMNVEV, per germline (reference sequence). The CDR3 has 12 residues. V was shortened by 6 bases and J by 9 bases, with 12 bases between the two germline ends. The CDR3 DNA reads TGTGCCAGCAGGACTACGGGCTCTGAGCAGTTCTTC. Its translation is CASRTTGSEQFF.

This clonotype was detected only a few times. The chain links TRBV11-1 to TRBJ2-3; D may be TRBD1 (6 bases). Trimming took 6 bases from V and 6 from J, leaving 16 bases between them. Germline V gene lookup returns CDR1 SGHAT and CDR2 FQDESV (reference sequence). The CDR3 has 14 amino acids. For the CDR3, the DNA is TGTGCCAGCAGGAAGGACAGCCGAGTGGATACGCAGTATTTT. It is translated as CASRKDSRVDTQYF.

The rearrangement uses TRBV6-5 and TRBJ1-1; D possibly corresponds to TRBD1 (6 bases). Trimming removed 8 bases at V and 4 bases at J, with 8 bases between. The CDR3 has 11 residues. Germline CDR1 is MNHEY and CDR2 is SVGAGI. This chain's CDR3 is CASSQGTEAFF. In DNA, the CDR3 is TGTGCCAGCTCACAGGGCACTGAAGCTTTCTTT.

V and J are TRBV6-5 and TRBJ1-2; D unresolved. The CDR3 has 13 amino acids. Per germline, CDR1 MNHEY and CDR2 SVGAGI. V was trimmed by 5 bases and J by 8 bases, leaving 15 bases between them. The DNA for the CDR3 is TGTGCCAGCAGTCATCTACTAGACATGGGCTACACCTTC. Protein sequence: CASSHLLDMGYTF.

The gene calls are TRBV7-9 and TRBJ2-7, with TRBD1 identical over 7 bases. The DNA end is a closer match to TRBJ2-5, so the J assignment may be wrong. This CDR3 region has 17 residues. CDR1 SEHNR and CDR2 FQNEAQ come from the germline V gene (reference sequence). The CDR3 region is CASSLAGPTGSMETQYF. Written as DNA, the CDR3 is TGTGCCAGCAGCTTAGCGGGTCCGACAGGGTCGATGGAGACCCAGTACTTC.

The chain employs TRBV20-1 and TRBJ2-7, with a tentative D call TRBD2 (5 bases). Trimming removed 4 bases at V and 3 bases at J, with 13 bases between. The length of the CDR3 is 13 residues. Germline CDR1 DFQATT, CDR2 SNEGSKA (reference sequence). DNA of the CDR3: TGCAGTGCTACCCCCGGGAACTACTACGAGCAGTACTTC. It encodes CSATPGNYYEQYF.

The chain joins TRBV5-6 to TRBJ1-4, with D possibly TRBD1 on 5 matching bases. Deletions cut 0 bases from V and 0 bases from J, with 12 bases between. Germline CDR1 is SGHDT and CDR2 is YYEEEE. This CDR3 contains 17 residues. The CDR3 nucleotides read TGTGCCAGCAGCTTGGACGGGACCCGTGCAACTAATGAAAAACTGTTTTTT. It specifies CASSLDGTRATNEKLFF.

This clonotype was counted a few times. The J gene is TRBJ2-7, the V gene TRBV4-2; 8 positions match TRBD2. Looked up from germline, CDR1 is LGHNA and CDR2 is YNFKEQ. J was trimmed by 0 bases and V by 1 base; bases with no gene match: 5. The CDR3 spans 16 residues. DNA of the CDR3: TGTGCCAGCAGCCAAGGGCGAGCGGGAGACTCCTACGAGCAGTACTTC. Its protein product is CASSQGRAGDSYEQYF.

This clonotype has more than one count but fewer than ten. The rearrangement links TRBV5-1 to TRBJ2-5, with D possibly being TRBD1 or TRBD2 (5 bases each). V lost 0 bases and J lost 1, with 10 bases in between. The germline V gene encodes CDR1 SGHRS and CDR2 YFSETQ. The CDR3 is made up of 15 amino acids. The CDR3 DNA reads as TGCGCCAGCAGCTTGGAGGCAGGGACCCAAGAGACCCAGTACTTC. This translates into CASSLEAGTQETQYF.

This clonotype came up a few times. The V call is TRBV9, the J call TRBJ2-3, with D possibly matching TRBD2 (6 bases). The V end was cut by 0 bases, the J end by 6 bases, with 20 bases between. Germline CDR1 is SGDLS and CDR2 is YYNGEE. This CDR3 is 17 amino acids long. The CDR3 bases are TGTGCCAGCAGCGTAGAGGGCGTAGGAGGGCCAACCGATACGCAGTATTTT. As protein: CASSVEGVGGPTDTQYF.

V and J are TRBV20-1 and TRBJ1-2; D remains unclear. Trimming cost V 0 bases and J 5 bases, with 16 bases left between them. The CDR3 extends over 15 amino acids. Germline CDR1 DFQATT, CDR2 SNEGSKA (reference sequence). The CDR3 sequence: CSARDHRGAGYGYTF. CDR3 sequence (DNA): TGCAGTGCTAGAGATCATCGGGGAGCGGGGTATGGCTACACCTTC.

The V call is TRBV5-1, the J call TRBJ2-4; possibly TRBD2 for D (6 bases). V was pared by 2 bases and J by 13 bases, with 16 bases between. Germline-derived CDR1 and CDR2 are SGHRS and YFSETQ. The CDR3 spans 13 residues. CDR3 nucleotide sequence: TGCGCCAGCAGCTTCCCGTCCGGGACTTTGCAGTACTTC. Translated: CASSFPSGTLQYF.

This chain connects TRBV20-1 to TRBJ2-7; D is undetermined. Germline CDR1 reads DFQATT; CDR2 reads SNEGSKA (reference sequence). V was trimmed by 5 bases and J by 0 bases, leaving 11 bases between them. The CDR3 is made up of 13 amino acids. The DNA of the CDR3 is TGCAGTGCTCCCCGGGCCCTCTCCTACGAGCAGTACTTC. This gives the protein CSAPRALSYEQYF.

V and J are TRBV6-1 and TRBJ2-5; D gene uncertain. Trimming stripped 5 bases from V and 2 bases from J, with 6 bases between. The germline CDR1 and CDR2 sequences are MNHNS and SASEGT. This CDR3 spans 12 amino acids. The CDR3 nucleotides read TGTGCCAGCAGTAAGATTCAAGAGACCCAGTACTTC. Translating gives CASSKIQETQYF.

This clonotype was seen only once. The CDR3 DNA reads TGTGCCAGCACCATCGACTCCGGACAGGGAGGGGAAAAACTGTTTTTT. Translated: CASTIDSGQGGEKLFF. The chain combines TRBV12-3 or TRBV12-4 with TRBJ1-4; 8 nucleotides match TRBD1. The CDR3 length is 16 residues. With 7 bases clipped from V and 8 bases from J, the junction kept 15 bases outside the gene matches.

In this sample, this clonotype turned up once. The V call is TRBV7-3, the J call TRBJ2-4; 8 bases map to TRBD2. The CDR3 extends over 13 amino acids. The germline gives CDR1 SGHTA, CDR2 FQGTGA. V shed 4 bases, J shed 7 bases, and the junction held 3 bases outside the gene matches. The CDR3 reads CASSSGLENIQYF. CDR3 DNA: TGTGCCAGCAGCTCGGGACTAGAGAACATTCAGTACTTC. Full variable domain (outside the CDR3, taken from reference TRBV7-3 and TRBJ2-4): GAGVSQTPSNKVTEKGKYVELRCDPISGHTALYWYRQSLGQGPEFLIYFQGTGAADDSGLPNDRFFAVRPEGSVSTLKIQRTERGDSAVYLCASSSGLENIQYFGAGTRLSVL.

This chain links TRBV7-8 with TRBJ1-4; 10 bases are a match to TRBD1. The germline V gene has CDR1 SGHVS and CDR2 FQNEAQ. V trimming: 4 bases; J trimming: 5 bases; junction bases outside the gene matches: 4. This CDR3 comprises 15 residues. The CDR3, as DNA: TGTGCCAGCAGCTCCCCGGGACAGGGGAATGAAAAACTGTTTTTT. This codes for CASSSPGQGNEKLFF.

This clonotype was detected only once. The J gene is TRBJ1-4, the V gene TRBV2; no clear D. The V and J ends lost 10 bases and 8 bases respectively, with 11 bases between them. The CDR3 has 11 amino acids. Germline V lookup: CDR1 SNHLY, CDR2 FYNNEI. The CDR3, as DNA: TGTGCCAAAGCGTCAGGCGAAAAACTGTTTTTT. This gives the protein CAKASGEKLFF.

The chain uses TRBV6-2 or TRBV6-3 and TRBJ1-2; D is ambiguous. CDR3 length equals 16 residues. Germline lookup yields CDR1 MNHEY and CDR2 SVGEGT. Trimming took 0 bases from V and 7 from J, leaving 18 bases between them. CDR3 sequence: CASSYSYGQTSGGYTF. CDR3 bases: TGTGCCAGCAGTTACTCGTATGGTCAAACGAGCGGTGGCTACACCTTC.

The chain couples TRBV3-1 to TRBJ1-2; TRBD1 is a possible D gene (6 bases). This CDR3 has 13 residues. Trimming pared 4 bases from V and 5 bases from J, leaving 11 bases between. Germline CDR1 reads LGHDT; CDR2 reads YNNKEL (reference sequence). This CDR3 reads CASSRGQPYGYTF. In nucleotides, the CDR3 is TGTGCCAGCAGCCGCGGACAGCCTTATGGCTACACCTTC.

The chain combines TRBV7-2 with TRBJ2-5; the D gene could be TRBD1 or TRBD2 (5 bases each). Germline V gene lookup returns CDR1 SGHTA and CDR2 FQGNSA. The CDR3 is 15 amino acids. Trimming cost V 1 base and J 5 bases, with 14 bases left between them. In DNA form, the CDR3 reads TGTGCCAGCAGCTTAGTGTCCCAAGGGGACGAGACCCAGTACTTC. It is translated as CASSLVSQGDETQYF.

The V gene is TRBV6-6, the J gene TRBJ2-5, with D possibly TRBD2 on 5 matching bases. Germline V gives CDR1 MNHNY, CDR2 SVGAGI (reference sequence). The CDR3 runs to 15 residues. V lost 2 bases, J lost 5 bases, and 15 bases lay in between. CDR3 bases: TGTGCCAGCAGTTACGAGCCTAGCACCCCCGAGACCCAGTACTTC. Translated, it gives CASSYEPSTPETQYF.

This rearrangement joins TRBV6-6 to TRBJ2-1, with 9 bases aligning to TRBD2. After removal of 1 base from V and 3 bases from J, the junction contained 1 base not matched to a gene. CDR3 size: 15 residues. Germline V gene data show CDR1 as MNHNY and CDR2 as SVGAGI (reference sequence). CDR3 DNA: TGTGCCAGCAGTTACTTAGCGGGAGACTACAATGAGCAGTTCTTC. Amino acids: CASSYLAGDYNEQFF.

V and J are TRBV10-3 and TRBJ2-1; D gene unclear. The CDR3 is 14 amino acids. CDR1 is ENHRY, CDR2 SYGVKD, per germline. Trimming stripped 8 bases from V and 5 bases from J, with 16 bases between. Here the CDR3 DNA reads TGTGCCATCGGGAACGGGCTCTTGGACAATGAGCAGTTCTTC. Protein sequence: CAIGNGLLDNEQFF.

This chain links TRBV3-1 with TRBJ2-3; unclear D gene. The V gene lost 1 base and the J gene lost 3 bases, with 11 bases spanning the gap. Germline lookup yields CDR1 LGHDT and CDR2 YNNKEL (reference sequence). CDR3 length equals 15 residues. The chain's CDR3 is CASSQGVVPTDTQYF. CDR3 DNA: TGTGCCAGCAGCCAAGGTGTCGTTCCTACAGATACGCAGTATTTT.

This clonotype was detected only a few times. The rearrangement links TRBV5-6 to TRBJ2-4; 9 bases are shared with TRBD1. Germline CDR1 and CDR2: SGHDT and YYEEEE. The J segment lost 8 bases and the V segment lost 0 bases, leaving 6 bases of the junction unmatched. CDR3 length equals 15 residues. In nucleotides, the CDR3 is TGTGCCAGCAGCTTGGTATCCCGGGACAGGGACATTCAGTACTTC. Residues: CASSLVSRDRDIQYF.

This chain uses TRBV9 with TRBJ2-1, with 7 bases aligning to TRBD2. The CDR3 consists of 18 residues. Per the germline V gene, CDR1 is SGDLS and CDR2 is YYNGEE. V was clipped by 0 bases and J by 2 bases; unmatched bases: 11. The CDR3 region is CASSVGISAGAAYNEQFF. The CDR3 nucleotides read TGTGCCAGCAGCGTAGGTATTTCGGCGGGAGCTGCCTACAATGAGCAGTTCTTC.

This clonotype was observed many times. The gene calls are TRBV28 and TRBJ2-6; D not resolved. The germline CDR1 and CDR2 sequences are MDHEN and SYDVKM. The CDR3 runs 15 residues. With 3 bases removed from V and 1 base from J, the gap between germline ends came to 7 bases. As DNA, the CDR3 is TGTGCCAGCAGTTTTCTGGGATCTGGGGCCAACGTCCTGACTTTC. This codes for CASSFLGSGANVLTF.